The 30 T cell receptor beta chains below come from one sample, sequenced in a study of T cell changes during pregnancy in multiple sclerosis. Data came from immunoSEQ multiplex PCR; TCRdb stores just in-frame clones and leaves some out. The data contain about 100,000 clones, around nine tenths of them singletons. This specimen consisted of peripheral blood, obtained in the second trimester of pregnancy. The source of these receptors is a female donor in good health, enrolled as a control in a pregnancy study.

V and J are TRBV28 and TRBJ1-2, with D perhaps matching TRBD1 (6 bases). In germline, CDR1 is MDHEN, CDR2 SYDVKM. The germline V and J ends were trimmed by 5 bases and 5 bases, with 15 bases remaining between them. The CDR3 runs 14 residues. The CDR3 loop reads CASSPPTGIYGYTF. In DNA, the CDR3 is TGTGCCAGCAGTCCGCCCACAGGGATTTATGGCTACACCTTC.

This chain links TRBV7-6 with TRBJ2-7; 7 positions agree with TRBD2. The V gene's germline CDR1 is SGHVS and CDR2 FNYEAQ. The V segment lost 5 bases and the J segment 5 bases; nucleotides outside the gene matches: 12. The CDR3 covers 15 residues. In DNA, the CDR3 is TGTGCCAGCAGCCGCGGGGCCCTAGCGGTAGACGAGCAGTACTTC. It specifies CASSRGALAVDEQYF.

This clone has a count of ten or more. As DNA, the CDR3 is TGTGCCAGCAGTGGAGGCGACAGAAACTACGAGCAGTACTTC. The encoded protein is CASSGGDRNYEQYF. The chain has TRBV2 and TRBJ2-7, with TRBD1 as a possible D gene (5 bases). Trimming shortened V by 4 bases and J by 3 bases, and 13 bases separated the two germline ends. Per the germline V gene, CDR1 is SNHLY and CDR2 is FYNNEI. This CDR3 has 14 amino acids.

V and J are TRBV7-2 and TRBJ1-5, with 8 nucleotides matching TRBD1. The CDR3 runs to 15 residues. V shed 4 bases, J shed 7 bases, and the junction held 9 bases outside the gene matches. CDR1 is SGHTA, CDR2 FQGNSA, per germline. The CDR3 DNA follows: TGTGCCAGCAGCTCCTCAACAGGGGGGTTGCAGCCCCAGCATTTT. Translation gives CASSSSTGGLQPQHF.

V is TRBV4-3 and J is TRBJ2-1; D is possibly TRBD2 (5 bases). The V and J ends lost 2 bases and 4 bases respectively, with 12 bases between them. Germline assignment: CDR1 LGHNA and CDR2 YSLEER. This CDR3 is 15 amino acids long. The CDR3 region has the DNA TGCGCCAGCAGCCAAACGGGGAATCCTTACAATGAGCAGTTCTTC. Translating gives CASSQTGNPYNEQFF.

The chain joins TRBV4-1 to TRBJ2-1, with TRBD1 matching over 7 bases. The J segment lost 0 bases and the V segment lost 3 bases, leaving 8 bases of the junction unmatched. Germline V gene data show CDR1 as MGHRA and CDR2 as YSYEKL. The CDR3 consists of 17 residues. CDR3 loop: CASSHGPTGVSYNEQFF. The CDR3 DNA is TGCGCCAGCAGCCATGGCCCAACAGGGGTCTCCTACAATGAGCAGTTCTTC.

This chain connects TRBV7-9 to TRBJ2-5, with 12 bases that match TRBD1. CDR1 is SEHNR and CDR2 is FQNEAQ in the germline V gene (reference sequence). V was pared by 5 bases and J by 4 bases, with 5 bases of the junction left unmatched. This CDR3 comprises 15 residues. The chain's CDR3 is CASSEGQGARETQYF. The CDR3 DNA reads TGTGCCAGCAGCGAGGGACAGGGGGCTCGAGAGACCCAGTACTTC. Variable domain in full (rest from reference TRBV7-9 and TRBJ2-5): DTGVSQNPRHKITKRGQNVTFRCDPISEHNRLYWYRQTLGQGPEFLTYFQNEAQLEKSRLLSDRFSAERPKGSFSTLEIQRTEQGDSAMYLCASSEGQGARETQYFGPGTRLLVL.

This clone was recorded a few times. The chain's CDR3 is CASSLWGGYEQYF. CDR3 DNA sequence: TGTGCCAGCAGCTTATGGGGCGGCTACGAGCAGTACTTC. This sequence joins TRBV13 and TRBJ2-7, with D possibly being TRBD1 (5 bases). CDR3 length: 13 residues. Trimming cost V 2 bases and J 3 bases, with 8 bases left between them. Germline CDR1 reads PRHDT; CDR2 reads FYEKMQ (reference sequence).

The table lists this clone with a few counts. J is TRBJ2-5 and V is TRBV4-3, with D hard to call. Germline V gene data show CDR1 as LGHNA and CDR2 as YSLEER. The CDR3 is 12 amino acids. V dropped 2 bases and J dropped 4 bases, with 5 bases sitting between them. The CDR3, as DNA: TGCGCCAGCAGCCAATCGGGAGAGACCCAGTACTTC. This codes for CASSQSGETQYF.

In this sample, this clone turned up once. The chain has TRBV2 and TRBJ2-7; 14 bases align to TRBD2. The V and J ends lost 5 bases and 4 bases, in that order; junction bases with no gene match: 7. CDR1 and CDR2 from the germline V gene are SNHLY and FYNNEI. This CDR3 is built from 16 residues. The CDR3 DNA follows: TGTGCCAGCAGTCCTCGGACTAGCGGGGGGTTGTACGAGCAGTACTTC. Translating gives CASSPRTSGGLYEQYF.

The V gene is TRBV7-9, the J gene TRBJ2-1; 14 nucleotides agree with TRBD2. The CDR3 is made up of 19 amino acids. Germline CDR1 is SEHNR and CDR2 is FQNEAQ (reference sequence). Trimming at V came to 2 bases and at J to 2 bases, leaving 8 bases not matched to a gene. CDR3 in amino acids: CASSLSGLAGGGAYNEQFF. The CDR3 DNA is TGTGCCAGCAGCTTATCAGGACTAGCGGGAGGTGGTGCCTACAATGAGCAGTTCTTC.

CDR3 nucleotides: TGTGCCAGCAGCGCAAACCGGGGTGTAAGCTCCTACGAGCAGTACTTC. Its protein product is CASSANRGVSSYEQYF. This chain joins TRBV28 and TRBJ2-7; the D gene is possibly TRBD2 (5 bases). With 6 bases removed from V and 0 bases from J, the gap between germline ends came to 18 bases. This CDR3 contains 16 residues. CDR1 is MDHEN, CDR2 SYDVKM, per germline.

In DNA form, the CDR3 reads TGTGCCAGCAGCTTGGACTACCAAGAGACCCAGTACTTC. The encoded protein is CASSLDYQETQYF. This chain joins TRBV5-5 and TRBJ2-5; D is uncertain. The V and J ends lost 0 bases and 0 bases respectively, with 3 bases between them. The CDR3 is 13 residues long. CDR1 and CDR2 from the germline V gene are SGHKS and YYEKEE (reference sequence).

CDR3 sequence (DNA): TGTGCCAGTCGAGATTGGGACAGGCAAATGAACACTGAAGCTTTCTTT. Encoded protein: CASRDWDRQMNTEAFF. The rearrangement joins TRBV19 to TRBJ1-1; 8 nucleotides agree with TRBD1. The trim removed 8 bases at V and 0 bases at J, leaving 11 bases unmatched. Germline V CDR1 and CDR2: LNHDA, SQIVND (reference sequence). The CDR3 has 16 amino acids. The variable domain in full, completed from reference TRBV19 and TRBJ1-1, reads DGGITQSPKYLFRKEGQNVTLSCEQNLNHDAMYWYRQDPGQGLRLIYYSQIVNDFQKGDIAEGYSVSREKKESFPLTVTSAQKNPTAFYLCASRDWDRQMNTEAFFGQGTRLTVV.

This clone has just a few counts. V and J are TRBV5-1 and TRBJ2-1, with TRBD2 matching over 13 bases. Trimming cost V 5 bases and J 6 bases; bases outside gene matches: 8. Looked up from germline, CDR1 is SGHRS and CDR2 is YFSETQ. This CDR3 spans 16 amino acids. CDR3 sequence: CASRTGLAGLTNEQFF. The CDR3 DNA sequence: TGCGCCAGCAGAACGGGACTAGCGGGACTAACCAATGAGCAGTTCTTC. Complete variable domain (other parts from reference TRBV5-1 and TRBJ2-1): KAGVTQTPRYLIKTRGQQVTLSCSPISGHRSVSWYQQTPGQGLQFLFEYFSETQRNKGNFPGRFSGRQFSNSRSEMNVSTLELGDSALYLCASRTGLAGLTNEQFFGPGTRLTVL.

The CDR3 DNA reads TGTGCCAGCAGCTTACCGACTAGTCGGGAGCAGTACTTC. Translated: CASSLPTSREQYF. This chain uses TRBV7-9 with TRBJ2-7; a possible D gene is TRBD2 (6 bases). Germline loops: CDR1 SEHNR, CDR2 FQNEAQ (reference sequence). The CDR3 consists of 13 residues. Trimming removed 2 bases at V and 7 bases at J, with 12 bases between.

This sequence joins TRBV7-2 and TRBJ1-4, with D unclear. V gave up 4 bases and J gave up 5 bases, with 14 bases separating them. The germline V gene has CDR1 SGHTA and CDR2 FQGNSA. The CDR3 spans 15 residues. CDR3 DNA: TGTGCCAGCAGCTATAAATTCGGAGCGAATGAAAAACTGTTTTTT. Translated: CASSYKFGANEKLFF.

This clone occurred once. V and J are TRBV7-6 and TRBJ1-1; 9 nucleotides align to TRBD1. Germline CDR1 SGHVS, CDR2 FNYEAQ. With 2 bases clipped from V and 6 bases from J, the junction kept 1 base outside the gene matches. The CDR3 sequence is 13 residues long. CDR3 in DNA: TGTGCCAGCAGCTTACGACAGGGGGCTGAAGCTTTCTTT. Protein: CASSLRQGAEAFF.

This clone was seen just once. V gene TRBV9 combines with J gene TRBJ1-1; tentatively, D is TRBD1 (6 bases). V was trimmed by 0 bases and J by 10 bases, leaving 13 bases between them. Germline values: CDR1 SGDLS, CDR2 YYNGEE. The CDR3 runs to 13 residues. As DNA, the CDR3 is TGTGCCAGCAGCGTAGAGGAAAACAGGGCAGCTTTCTTT. This gives the protein CASSVEENRAAFF.

The chain links TRBV6-5 to TRBJ2-5; 9 bases are a match to TRBD2. CDR1 and CDR2 (germline): MNHEY, SVGAGI. The CDR3 length is 15 residues. Trimming took 2 bases from V and 3 from J; bases not matched to a gene: 4. Written as DNA, the CDR3 is TGTGCCAGCAGTTACGGGCGGGGGGGGGAAGAGACCCAGTACTTC. Its protein product is CASSYGRGGEETQYF.

V gene TRBV6-5 combines with J gene TRBJ1-1, with D uncertain. Germline loops: CDR1 MNHEY, CDR2 SVGAGI. The CDR3 is made up of 13 amino acids. Deletions cut 2 bases from V and 4 bases from J, with 8 bases between. The DNA for the CDR3 is TGTGCCAGCAGTTACGATGGAGCCACTGAAGCTTTCTTT. Its translation: CASSYDGATEAFF.

The CDR3 here is CASSQEEHLAQYF. The CDR3 coding sequence is TGTGCCAGCAGCCAAGAAGAACACCTGGCCCAGTACTTC. The chain links TRBV14 to TRBJ2-5; unclear D gene. The CDR3 totals 13 residues. Germline lookup yields CDR1 SGHDN and CDR2 FVKESK. V gave up 0 bases and J gave up 9 bases, with 11 bases separating them.

The rearrangement joins TRBV18 to TRBJ2-5, with a tentative D call TRBD2 (5 bases). Germline V gives CDR1 KGHSH, CDR2 LQKENI. The CDR3 has 17 residues. V was clipped by 1 base and J by 1 base, with 16 bases between them. The CDR3 here is CASSPRGGSSFQETQYF. CDR3 DNA: TGTGCCAGCTCACCACGAGGCGGGTCCAGCTTCCAAGAGACCCAGTACTTC.

The genes are TRBV2 and TRBJ1-2, with D uncertain. Trimming removed 7 bases at V and 7 bases at J, with 19 bases between. This CDR3 contains 14 residues. Germline CDR1 is SNHLY and CDR2 is FYNNEI. The CDR3 DNA sequence: TGTGCCAGCATAGAGCCGTCAGCGGCGGGTGGCTACACCTTC. Its translation: CASIEPSAAGGYTF.

The V and J genes are TRBV11-2 and TRBJ1-1; D is unresolved. Germline-derived CDR1 and CDR2 are SGHAT and FQNNGV. Trimming shortened V by 0 bases and J by 11 bases, and 13 bases separated the two germline ends. The CDR3 extends over 13 amino acids. CDR3 sequence: CASSLESFREAFF. The CDR3 nucleotides are TGTGCCAGCAGCTTAGAGAGCTTCCGGGAGGCTTTCTTT.

V usage is TRBV6-1 and J usage is TRBJ2-7, with TRBD2 matching over 11 bases. V was clipped by 4 bases and J by 5 bases; unmatched bases: 10. Germline V gene data show CDR1 as MNHNS and CDR2 as SASEGT. The CDR3 sequence is 16 residues long. The CDR3 DNA reads TGTGCCAGCAGTGCCGCCTCTAGCGGGAGGCCCCACGAGCAGTACTTC. It codes for CASSAASSGRPHEQYF.

The chain employs TRBV7-2 and TRBJ2-7; 7 nucleotides line up with TRBD2. The germline CDR1 and CDR2 sequences are SGHTA and FQGNSA. Trimming removed 1 base from V and 6 bases from J; junction bases left unmatched: 6. The length of the CDR3 is 14 residues. The CDR3 region has the DNA TGTGCCAGCAGCTTAGGCGCGGGAGTATCCGAGCAGTACTTC. Protein sequence: CASSLGAGVSEQYF.

V is TRBV4-2 and J is TRBJ1-1, with unresolved D. Germline V gene data show CDR1 as LGHNA and CDR2 as YNFKEQ. The CDR3 contains 18 residues. V shed 0 bases and J shed 0 bases, with 17 bases lying between them. The CDR3 sequence is CASSQDSWTIPMNTEAFF. DNA of the CDR3: TGTGCCAGCAGCCAAGATTCCTGGACTATTCCAATGAACACTGAAGCTTTCTTT.

The V gene is TRBV14, the J gene TRBJ2-3; D is ambiguous. CDR3 length: 16 amino acids. Germline lookup yields CDR1 SGHDN and CDR2 FVKESK. Between the trimmed V and J ends, which lost 4 bases and 0 bases, there was a span of 14 bases. This chain's CDR3 is CASSPRISSSTDTQYF. The CDR3, as DNA: TGTGCCAGCAGCCCTCGTATTTCTTCTAGCACAGATACGCAGTATTTT.

This rearrangement joins TRBV27 to TRBJ2-1; no definite D call. CDR3 length equals 14 residues. Trimming took off 4 bases at V and 6 bases at J, with 13 bases between the two ends. Germline CDR1 MNHEY, CDR2 SMNVEV (reference sequence). The CDR3, as DNA: TGTGCCAGCAGTTCCCCCCGGTTTCCCAATGAGCAGTTCTTC. Its translation is CASSSPRFPNEQFF.